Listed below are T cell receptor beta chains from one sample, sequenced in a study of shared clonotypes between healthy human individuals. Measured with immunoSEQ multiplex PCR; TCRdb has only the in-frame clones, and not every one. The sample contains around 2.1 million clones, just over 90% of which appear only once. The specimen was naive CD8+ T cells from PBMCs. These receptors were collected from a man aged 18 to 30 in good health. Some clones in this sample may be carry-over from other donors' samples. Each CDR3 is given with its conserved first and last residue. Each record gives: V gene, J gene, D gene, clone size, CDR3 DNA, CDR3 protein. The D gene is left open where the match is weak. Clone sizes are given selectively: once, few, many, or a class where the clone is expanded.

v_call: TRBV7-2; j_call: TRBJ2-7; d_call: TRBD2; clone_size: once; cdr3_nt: TGTGCCAGCAGCTTAAGACTAGCGGGCCTCTCCTACGAGCAGTACTTC; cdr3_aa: CASSLRLAGLSYEQYF
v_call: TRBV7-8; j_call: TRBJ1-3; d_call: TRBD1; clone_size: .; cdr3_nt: TGTGCCAGCAGCTGGAGACAGGGGGCGGGTGGAAACACCATATATTTT; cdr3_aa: CASSWRQGAGGNTIYF
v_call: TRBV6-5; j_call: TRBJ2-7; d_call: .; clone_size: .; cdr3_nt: TGTGCCAGCAGTTTCCCTCCGGCGGGCGAGCAGTACTTC; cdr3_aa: CASSFPPAGEQYF
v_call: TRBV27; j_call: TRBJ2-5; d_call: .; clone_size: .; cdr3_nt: TGTGCCAGCAGTAGTGTGGGGCAAGAGACCCAGTACTTC; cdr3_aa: CASSSVGQETQYF
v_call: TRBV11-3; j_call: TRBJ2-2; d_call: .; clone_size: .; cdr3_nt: TGTGCCAGCAGCTTAGACAGGGGGGCCACCGGGGAGCTGTTTTTT; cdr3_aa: CASSLDRGATGELFF
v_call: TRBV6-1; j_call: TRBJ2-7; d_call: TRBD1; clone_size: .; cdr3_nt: TGTGCCAGCAGTCTCCACCGGGACAGCTCCTACGAGCAGTACTTC; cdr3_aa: CASSLHRDSSYEQYF
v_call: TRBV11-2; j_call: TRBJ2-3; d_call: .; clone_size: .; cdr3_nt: TGTGCCAGCGGGGTCGGGGGATCAGATACGCAGTATTTT; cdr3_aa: CASGVGGSDTQYF
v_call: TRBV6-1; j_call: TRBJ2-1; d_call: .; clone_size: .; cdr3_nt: TGTGCCAGCTTCCCTCTCGCTTCGCGTGGTGAGCAGTTCTTC; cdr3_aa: CASFPLASRGEQFF
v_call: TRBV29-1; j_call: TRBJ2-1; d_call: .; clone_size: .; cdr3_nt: TGCAGCGTTGAAGAGGCCGGGACTTACAGCTACAATGAGCAGTTCTTC; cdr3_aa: CSVEEAGTYSYNEQFF
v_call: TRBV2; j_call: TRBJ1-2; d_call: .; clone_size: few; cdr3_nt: TGTGCCAACGTTATCCAGGGGCTAAACTATGGCTACACCTTC; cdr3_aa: CANVIQGLNYGYTF
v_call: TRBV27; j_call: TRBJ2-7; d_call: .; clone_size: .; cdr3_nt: TGTGCCAGCAGTTCCCGTGGGGGGGCCAACGAGCAGTACTTC; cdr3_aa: CASSSRGGANEQYF
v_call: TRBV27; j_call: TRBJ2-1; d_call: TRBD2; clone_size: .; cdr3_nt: TGTGCCAGCAGGATACTAGCGGGCTCCTACAATGAGCAGTTCTTC; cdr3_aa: CASRILAGSYNEQFF
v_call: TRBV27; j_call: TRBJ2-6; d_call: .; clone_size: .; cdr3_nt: TGTGCCAGCATAGCACCCGGACAGTACTCTGGGGCCAACGTCCTGACTTTC; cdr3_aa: CASIAPGQYSGANVLTF
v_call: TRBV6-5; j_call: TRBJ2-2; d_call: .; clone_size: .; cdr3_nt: TGTGCCAGCAGTCCATCCCTCCCCGGGGAGCTGTTTTTT; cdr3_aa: CASSPSLPGELFF
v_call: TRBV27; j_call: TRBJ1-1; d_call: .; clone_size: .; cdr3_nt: TGTGCCAGCAGACGTCGAGGAGGGTGGGGCACTGAAGCTTTCTTT; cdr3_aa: CASRRRGGWGTEAFF
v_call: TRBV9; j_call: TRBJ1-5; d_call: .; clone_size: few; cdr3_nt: TGTGCCAGCAGCGTAGGAGGGGCCGGCAATCAGCCCCAGCATTTT; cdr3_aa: CASSVGGAGNQPQHF
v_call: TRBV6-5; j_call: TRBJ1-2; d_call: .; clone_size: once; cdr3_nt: TGTGCCAGCAGCCAAGGACAGATCGCCTTGGATGGCTACACCTTC; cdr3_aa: CASSQGQIALDGYTF
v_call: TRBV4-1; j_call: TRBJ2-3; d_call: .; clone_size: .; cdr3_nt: TGCGCCAGCAGCCAAACGCCACCCCCCCCAGATACGCAGTATTTT; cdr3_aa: CASSQTPPPPDTQYF
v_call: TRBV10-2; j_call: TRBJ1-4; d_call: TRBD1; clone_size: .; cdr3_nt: TGCGCCAGCAGGGACAGGACAACTAATGAAAAACTGTTTTTT; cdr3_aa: CASRDRTTNEKLFF
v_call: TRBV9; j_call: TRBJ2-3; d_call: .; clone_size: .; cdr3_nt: TGTGCCAGCAGCGCTGGACCGCCCGGAGCAGATACGCAGTATTTT; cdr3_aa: CASSAGPPGADTQYF
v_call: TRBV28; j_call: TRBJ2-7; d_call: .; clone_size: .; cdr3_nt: TGTGCCAGCAGCCCCAAGTACGAGCAGTACTTC; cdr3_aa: CASSPKYEQYF
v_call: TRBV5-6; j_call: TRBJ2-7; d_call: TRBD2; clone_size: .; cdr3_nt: TGTGCCAGCAGCTTGGGGACTAGCGGGTTCTCCTACGAGCAGTACTTC; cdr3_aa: CASSLGTSGFSYEQYF
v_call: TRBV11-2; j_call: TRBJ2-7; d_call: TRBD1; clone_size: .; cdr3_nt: TGTGCCAGCAGCAAACGGGACAGGGAAGGGCAGTACTTC; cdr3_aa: CASSKRDREGQYF
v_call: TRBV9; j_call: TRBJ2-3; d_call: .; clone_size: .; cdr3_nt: TGTGCCAGCAGCGTAGACGGGGACCGCACAGATACGCAGTATTTT; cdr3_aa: CASSVDGDRTDTQYF